These 27 T cell receptor beta chains were all obtained from the same sample, sequenced in a study of blood T cell repertoires in COVID-19. Method: immunoSEQ multiplex PCR; TCRdb's copy keeps in-frame clones and lacks some. The data show around 280,000 clones, around 88% seen once. The sequenced sample was peripheral blood. These receptors originate from a woman aged 25 to 39 who had recovered from COVID-19.

The CDR3 protein is CATSGGGRQYF. The CDR3 DNA follows: TGTGCCACCAGTGGCGGAGGGCGGCAGTACTTC. This sequence joins TRBV24-1 and TRBJ2-7, with D maybe TRBD2 (6 bases). V was pared by 5 bases and J by 9 bases, with 10 bases between. Germline CDR1 and CDR2: KGHDR and SFDVKD. The CDR3 length is 11 residues.

The gene calls are TRBV5-1 and TRBJ1-1; the match to TRBD1 covers 8 bases. With 5 bases clipped from V and 5 bases from J, the junction kept 8 bases outside the gene matches. Looked up from germline, CDR1 is SGHRS and CDR2 is YFSETQ. CDR3 length: 14 amino acids. DNA of the CDR3: TGCGCCAGCAGTATTACAGGGGGTAATACTGAAGCTTTCTTT. Translated, it gives CASSITGGNTEAFF.

V and J are TRBV20-1 and TRBJ2-3; the match to TRBD2 covers 9 bases. The V and J ends lost 3 bases and 2 bases, in that order; junction bases with no gene match: 6. CDR3 length: 15 residues. Germline CDR1 is DFQATT and CDR2 is SNEGSKA (reference sequence). This CDR3 reads CSASPLAGNTDTQYF. DNA of the CDR3: TGCAGTGCTAGTCCCCTAGCGGGAAACACAGATACGCAGTATTTT.

This clone was counted a few times. V is TRBV19 and J is TRBJ1-5; D is unclear. V was pared by 3 bases and J by 1 base, with 13 bases between. The CDR3 contains 16 residues. Germline loops: CDR1 LNHDA, CDR2 SQIVND (reference sequence). In nucleotides, the CDR3 is TGTGCCAGTAGTATTCCCGCCGCGGGGAGCAATCAGCCCCAGCATTTT. Translated, it gives CASSIPAAGSNQPQHF. Based on the CDR3 plus reference TRBV19 and TRBJ1-5, the full variable domain is DGGITQSPKYLFRKEGQNVTLSCEQNLNHDAMYWYRQDPGQGLRLIYYSQIVNDFQKGDIAEGYSVSREKKESFPLTVTSAQKNPTAFYLCASSIPAAGSNQPQHFGDGTRLSIL.

V is TRBV7-9 and J is TRBJ2-7, with 8 bases that match TRBD2. CDR1 and CDR2 from the germline V gene are SEHNR and FQNEAQ (reference sequence). V gave up 1 base and J gave up 7 bases; unmatched junction bases: 12. The CDR3 consists of 16 residues. CDR3 DNA: TGTGCCAGCAGCTTAGGAGCGGGAGAGTGGTTCGGAGAGCAGTACTTC. It encodes CASSLGAGEWFGEQYF.

The rearrangement links TRBV12-3 or TRBV12-4 to TRBJ2-5; D unresolved. CDR3 length: 13 amino acids. V was pared by 5 bases and J by 5 bases, with 12 bases between. This CDR3 reads CASSPELRETQYF. CDR3 bases: TGTGCCAGCAGTCCTGAACTCCGCGAGACCCAGTACTTC.

The chain has TRBV3-1 (or the pseudogene TRBV3-2) and TRBJ1-3, with D possibly being TRBD1 (6 bases). Deletions cut 5 bases from V and 2 bases from J, with 16 bases between. The germline CDR1 and CDR2 sequences are LGHDT and YNNKEL (reference sequence). The CDR3 runs 16 residues. CDR3 residues: CASSSSGTTAGNTIYF. The CDR3 DNA follows: TGTGCCAGCAGCTCATCCGGGACAACTGCTGGAAACACCATATATTTT.

The V call is TRBV6-5, the J call TRBJ1-5, with D maybe TRBD1 (5 bases). CDR3 length: 15 amino acids. Germline values: CDR1 MNHEY, CDR2 SVGAGI. Trimming stripped 5 bases from V and 4 bases from J, with 15 bases between. CDR3 residues: CASSPNRGGNQPQHF. The CDR3 coding sequence is TGTGCCAGCAGTCCCAATCGGGGGGGGAATCAGCCCCAGCATTTT.

The CDR3 region has the DNA TGTGCCAGCAGTGGCGGACTGATGAACACTGAAGCTTTCTTT. Amino acids: CASSGGLMNTEAFF. The gene calls are TRBV6-2 or TRBV6-3 and TRBJ1-1; no clear D. CDR1 MNHEY and CDR2 SVGEGT come from the germline V gene. CDR3 length equals 14 residues. V dropped 5 bases and J dropped 0 bases, with 10 bases sitting between them.

The chain joins TRBV6-5 to TRBJ1-1, with 8 bases identical to TRBD1. The CDR3 is 14 residues long. Germline V lookup: CDR1 MNHEY, CDR2 SVGAGI. V lost 2 bases to trimming and J lost 5 bases; unmatched junction nucleotides: 4. The CDR3 DNA sequence: TGTGCCAGCAGTTACGACAGGGGTAGGACTGAAGCTTTCTTT. Its translation: CASSYDRGRTEAFF.

This chain uses TRBV7-3 with TRBJ2-7; 9 bases fit TRBD1. Losses at the gene ends were 5 bases for V and 5 bases for J; bases not matched to a gene: 7. CDR3 length: 14 amino acids. CDR1 SGHTA and CDR2 FQGTGA come from the germline V gene. Here the CDR3 reads CASSATGGADEQYF. The CDR3 DNA is TGTGCCAGCAGCGCCACAGGGGGCGCGGACGAGCAGTACTTC.

The J gene is TRBJ1-1, the V gene TRBV3-1 (or the pseudogene TRBV3-2); maybe TRBD1 (6 bases). Germline CDR1 is LGHDT and CDR2 is YNNKEL (reference sequence). The V gene lost 4 bases and the J gene lost 4 bases, with 13 bases spanning the gap. The CDR3 has 14 amino acids. DNA of the CDR3: TGTGCCAGCAGCCGCTCGGGGGGGCTCACTGAAGCTTTCTTT. Translated: CASSRSGGLTEAFF.

This clone was observed once. The chain recombines TRBV11-1 with TRBJ1-4, with D perhaps TRBD1 (6 bases). Trimming stripped 5 bases from V and 6 bases from J, with 13 bases between. Germline V gene lookup returns CDR1 SGHAT and CDR2 FQDESV (reference sequence). This CDR3 region has 14 residues. The CDR3 loop is CASSRGQHDEKLFF. Here the CDR3 DNA reads TGTGCCAGCAGCCGCGGACAGCATGATGAAAAACTGTTTTTT.

The V call is TRBV5-4, the J call TRBJ2-2; D is unresolved. V lost 0 bases to trimming and J lost 7 bases, with 16 bases between them. CDR3 length: 16 amino acids. Germline assignment: CDR1 SGHNT and CDR2 YYREEE (reference sequence). The CDR3 sequence: CASSLGSRNLGGELFF. CDR3 nucleotide sequence: TGTGCCAGCAGCTTGGGGAGTCGGAATTTAGGCGGGGAGCTGTTTTTT.

The CDR3 loop reads CASSESVIRGYEQYF. DNA of the CDR3: TGCGCCAGCAGTGAGTCAGTTATCAGGGGCTACGAGCAGTACTTC. The chain links TRBV10-1 to TRBJ2-7, with a weak D call TRBD1 (6 bases). The CDR3 sequence is 15 residues long. V lost 0 bases, J lost 3 bases, and 12 bases lay in between. CDR1 WNHNN and CDR2 SYGVQD come from the germline V gene (reference sequence).

The sample holds a few counts of this clone. V and J are TRBV2 and TRBJ2-3; D not certain. CDR1 and CDR2 (germline): SNHLY, FYNNEI. CDR3 length equals 16 residues. V lost 2 bases and J lost 3, with 15 bases in between. For the CDR3, the DNA is TGTGCCAGCAGTGAATTCGAGTTTTTCGGGACAGATACGCAGTATTTT. It is translated as CASSEFEFFGTDTQYF.

This chain links TRBV19 with TRBJ1-2; 7 bases are shared with TRBD1. V trimming: 8 bases; J trimming: 5 bases; junction bases outside the gene matches: 5. Germline lookup yields CDR1 LNHDA and CDR2 SQIVND (reference sequence). CDR3 length: 12 amino acids. In DNA form, the CDR3 reads TGTGCCAGTTCGACAGGGATGTATGGCTACACCTTC. This gives the protein CASSTGMYGYTF.

The chain recombines TRBV11-1 with TRBJ2-1, with a tentative D call TRBD2 (6 bases). The CDR3 is 15 residues long. V dropped 4 bases and J dropped 7 bases, with 17 bases sitting between them. The germline V gene has CDR1 SGHAT and CDR2 FQDESV (reference sequence). The chain's CDR3 is CASSSGTLNWNEQFF. The CDR3 bases are TGTGCCAGCAGCTCAGGGACTCTCAACTGGAATGAGCAGTTCTTC.

The chain links TRBV27 to TRBJ2-1, with a possible D match to TRBD2 (6 bases). This CDR3 has 14 residues. The germline V gene has CDR1 MNHEY and CDR2 SMNVEV (reference sequence). The V gene lost 3 bases and the J gene lost 7 bases, with 13 bases spanning the gap. The CDR3 spells CASSFGGIGNEQFF. The CDR3 bases are TGTGCCAGCAGTTTTGGGGGGATCGGTAATGAGCAGTTCTTC.

The CDR3 nucleotides read TGTGCCAGCAGTCAACAGGGGGCGCAGGGCTACACCTTC. Its protein product is CASSQQGAQGYTF. This chain uses TRBV6-5 with TRBJ1-2; 9 nucleotides match TRBD1. The CDR3 length is 13 residues. The germline V gene has CDR1 MNHEY and CDR2 SVGAGI. With V trimmed by 5 bases and J by 8 bases, 6 bases remained unmatched.

The CDR3 spells CASSPDRTGLYEQYF. CDR3 in DNA: TGTGCCAGCAGCCCGGACCGGACAGGGCTCTACGAGCAGTACTTC. This chain links TRBV3-1 (or the pseudogene TRBV3-2) with TRBJ2-7; 8 nucleotides align to TRBD1. V lost 4 bases and J lost 3; bases outside the gene matches: 8. The CDR3 runs 15 residues. Germline values: CDR1 LGHDT, CDR2 YNNKEL (reference sequence).

The gene calls are TRBV15 and TRBJ2-3; 7 positions agree with TRBD1. V shed 2 bases, J shed 4 bases, and the junction held 12 bases outside the gene matches. The CDR3 contains 17 residues. The germline gives CDR1 LNHNV, CDR2 YYDKDF (reference sequence). For the CDR3, the DNA is TGTGCCACCAGCAGAATCTCCCCTCAGGGGGTGGCAGATACGCAGTATTTT. It specifies CATSRISPQGVADTQYF. Full variable domain (remainder filled in from reference TRBV15 and TRBJ2-3): DAMVIQNPRYQVTQFGKPVTLSCSQTLNHNVMYWYQQKSSQAPKLLFHYYDKDFNNEADTPDNFQSRRPNTSFCFLDIRSPGLGDTAMYLCATSRISPQGVADTQYFGPGTRLTVL.

The chain couples TRBV2 to TRBJ1-5; possibly TRBD1 for D (5 bases). The CDR3 extends over 16 amino acids. The germline gives CDR1 SNHLY, CDR2 FYNNEI. Trimming stripped 6 bases from V and 0 bases from J, with 15 bases between. CDR3 sequence: CASRQGQGISNQPQHF. CDR3 sequence (DNA): TGTGCCAGCAGGCAAGGTCAGGGAATTAGCAATCAGCCCCAGCATTTT.

The gene calls are TRBV28 and TRBJ1-1; the D is unclear. The CDR3 contains 15 residues. The germline V and J ends were trimmed by 3 bases and 2 bases, with 13 bases remaining between them. Germline V gene sequence: CDR1 MDHEN, CDR2 SYDVKM. In DNA form, the CDR3 reads TGTGCCAGCAGTTTCCCGCATACAACAAACACTGAAGCTTTCTTT. Translated, it gives CASSFPHTTNTEAFF.

V gene TRBV28 combines with J gene TRBJ2-7; possibly TRBD2 for D (5 bases). Germline CDR1 reads MDHEN; CDR2 reads SYDVKM. CDR3 length: 13 amino acids. With 7 bases removed from V and 5 bases from J, the gap between germline ends came to 15 bases. The DNA of the CDR3 is TGTGCCAGCACCCTGCCGGGGTTGGACGAGCAGTACTTC. Its protein product is CASTLPGLDEQYF.

The genes are TRBV5-1 and TRBJ1-4; TRBD1 matches 7 bases. This CDR3 has 15 residues. J lost 7 bases, V lost 3 bases, and 9 bases had no gene match. Per the germline V gene, CDR1 is SGHRS and CDR2 is YFSETQ. CDR3 region: CASSSTGTEIEKLFF. DNA of the CDR3: TGCGCCAGCAGCTCGACCGGGACAGAAATTGAAAAACTGTTTTTT.

The chain uses TRBV4-1 and TRBJ1-2; TRBD1 matches 7 bases. The CDR3 is 15 residues long. The V gene's germline CDR1 is MGHRA and CDR2 YSYEKL. Trimming cost V 4 bases and J 4 bases; bases outside gene matches: 9. The CDR3 loop is CASSPRQGSGYGYTF. CDR3 sequence (DNA): TGCGCCAGCAGCCCTCGACAGGGTTCAGGCTATGGCTACACCTTC.